The clone carrying this T cell receptor beta chain was counted only a few times. This sample was taken from a study of T cells in Graves' hyperthyroidism and ophthalmopathy. Amplification of TCR beta CDR3 regions used RNA as the template. A set of HTBI primers served as the primers for a first-round RT-PCR of the TCR CDR3. Each CDR3 protein gets one entry after TCRdb re-called the multiplex PCR reads with MiXCR. Of 490,000 or so distinct CDR3 sequences listed, 22% are singletons. Inclusion characteristics of ophthalmopathy patients comprised a Clinical Activity Score of at least 3, a NOSPECS grade of at least 4, and duration under 3 months. Together with thyroid ultrasound, orbital computed tomography, serum thyroxine and TRAb, clinical symptoms were used for diagnoses. The receptor was derived from a woman aged 70-85 years with Graves' ophthalmopathy. Material for sequencing was blood.

Here the CDR3 reads CASSQGGLDQPQHF. As DNA, the CDR3 is TGTGCCAGCAGCCAGGGAGGGCTGGATCAGCCCCAGCATTTT. The rearrangement links TRBV4-2 to TRBJ1-5; D call uncertain. The germline gives CDR1 LGHNA, CDR2 YNFKEQ. V lost 3 bases and J lost 5, with 11 bases in between. CDR3 size: 14 residues.